The 28 T cell receptor beta chains below were found in one sample sequenced in a study of T cell repertoires in cytomegalovirus infection. TCRdb redid the calling of the reads with MiXCR, one entry per CDR3 protein. The repertoire consists of roughly 800,000 distinct CDR3 sequences, with 29% occurring once and the leading ten covering around 12%. Their specific antigens are unknown. The sequencing used cultured CD8+ T cells from PBMCs, collected from culture after CMV antigen stimulation. The receptors were gathered from a human donor in good health (CMV status not recorded). Some clones in this sample may be carry-over from other donors' samples.

This clonotype has only a few counts. This chain links TRBV6-5 with TRBJ2-1; D not resolved. The CDR3 is made up of 14 amino acids. Germline V gene sequence: CDR1 MNHEY, CDR2 SVGAGI. Trimming took 3 bases from V and 0 from J, leaving 6 bases between them. In DNA, the CDR3 is TGTGCCAGCAGTTATTTGGTCTCCTACAATGAGCAGTTCTTC. This encodes CASSYLVSYNEQFF.

The chain recombines TRBV6-2 or TRBV6-3 with TRBJ1-5; D is possibly TRBD1 (5 bases). V gave up 2 bases and J gave up 5 bases, with 7 bases separating them. This CDR3 is built from 13 residues. The germline V gene has CDR1 MNHEY and CDR2 SVGEGT. Here the CDR3 DNA reads TGTGCCAGCAGTTACAGGGGATATCAGCCCCAGCATTTT. It is translated as CASSYRGYQPQHF.

The rearrangement uses TRBV4-2 and TRBJ2-3, with 7 bases identical to TRBD2. V was clipped by 0 bases and J by 2 bases; unmatched bases: 5. This CDR3 is 16 amino acids long. The V gene's germline CDR1 is LGHNA and CDR2 YNFKEQ. The CDR3 DNA reads TGTGCCAGCAGCCAAGAGCGGGGGAGTTTCACAGATACGCAGTATTTT. Amino acids: CASSQERGSFTDTQYF.

This clonotype was detected only a few times. This chain links TRBV7-6 with TRBJ2-7, with 7 bases fitting TRBD1. The CDR3 totals 15 residues. V was pared by 1 base and J by 6 bases, with 9 bases of the junction left unmatched. CDR1 SGHVS and CDR2 FNYEAQ come from the germline V gene. The CDR3 DNA is TGTGCCAGCAGCTTAGGCACAGGGGAGACTATCGAGCAGTACTTC. Residues: CASSLGTGETIEQYF.

The CDR3 protein is CASSLGTSGGRELFF. The CDR3 nucleotides are TGCGCCAGCAGCCTCGGAACTAGCGGGGGAAGGGAGCTGTTTTTT. J is TRBJ2-2 and V is TRBV4-1, with 11 positions matching TRBD2. The trim removed 4 bases at V and 9 bases at J, leaving 7 bases unmatched. CDR3 length: 15 residues. Germline CDR1 MGHRA, CDR2 YSYEKL.

This clonotype was picked up many times. This chain joins TRBV12-3 or TRBV12-4 and TRBJ1-1, with D possibly being TRBD1 (5 bases). Trimming removed 6 bases at V and 4 bases at J, with 18 bases between. The CDR3 is 15 amino acids. CDR3 DNA: TGTGCCAGCAGCGATGGACGACTGGGGGTCACTGAAGCTTTCTTT. It specifies CASSDGRLGVTEAFF.

This clonotype was seen ten or more times. The chain joins TRBV19 to TRBJ1-1; D is perhaps TRBD1 (5 bases). Germline V gene lookup returns CDR1 LNHDA and CDR2 SQIVND (reference sequence). This CDR3 comprises 14 residues. V was clipped by 2 bases and J by 2 bases, with 9 bases between them. Written as DNA, the CDR3 is TGTGCCAGTAGTATAAGGGGTGGAAACACTGAAGCTTTCTTT. Translating gives CASSIRGGNTEAFF.

The chain is built from TRBV7-9 and TRBJ2-5, with 7 bases lining up with TRBD1. The CDR3 extends over 15 amino acids. Looked up from germline, CDR1 is SEHNR and CDR2 is FQNEAQ (reference sequence). The ends lost 4 bases at V and 5 bases at J; junction bases unmatched: 10. DNA of the CDR3: TGTGCCAGCAGCTCCCCTTCAACAGGGGTGGAGACCCAGTACTTC. Translation gives CASSSPSTGVETQYF.

This chain links TRBV6-6 with TRBJ2-3, with 11 bases identical to TRBD2. The germline CDR1 and CDR2 sequences are MNHNY and SVGAGI (reference sequence). J gave up 2 bases and V 8 bases, and 12 bases lay outside the gene matches. This CDR3 spans 17 amino acids. In DNA, the CDR3 is TGTGCCAGCCGAGAGACTAGCGGGGTCTCAATCACAGATACGCAGTATTTT. Its translation: CASRETSGVSITDTQYF.

This clonotype has a count of ten or more. V is TRBV6-5 and J is TRBJ1-2; no firm D call. Germline CDR1 is MNHEY and CDR2 is SVGAGI. V shed 0 bases and J shed 0 bases, with 5 bases lying between them. The CDR3 totals 14 residues. Here the CDR3 reads CASSYSAANYGYTF. For the CDR3, the DNA is TGTGCCAGCAGTTACTCGGCAGCTAACTATGGCTACACCTTC.

The V gene is TRBV25-1, the J gene TRBJ2-2, with 8 bases that match TRBD2. The CDR3 runs to 15 residues. J gave up 1 base and V 6 bases, and 4 bases lay outside the gene matches. CDR1 is MGHDK, CDR2 SYGVNS, per germline. The CDR3 bases are TGTGCCAGCAGGCTGAGCGGGGGGAACACCGGGGAGCTGTTTTTT. It yields the protein CASRLSGGNTGELFF. Full variable domain (rest looked up from reference TRBV25-1 and TRBJ2-2): EADIYQTPRYLVIGTGKKITLECSQTMGHDKMYWYQQDPGMELHLIHYSYGVNSTEKGDLSSESTVSRIRTEHFPLTLESARPSHTSQYLCASRLSGGNTGELFFGEGSRLTVL.

This chain connects TRBV29-1 to TRBJ2-1; the D is unclear. There are 12 residues in the CDR3. V lost 7 bases to trimming and J lost 0 bases, with 7 bases between them. Looked up from germline, CDR1 is SQVTM and CDR2 is ANQGSEA. CDR3 in amino acids: CSDGGSYNEQFF. CDR3 nucleotide sequence: TGCAGCGACGGTGGCTCCTACAATGAGCAGTTCTTC.

The chain recombines TRBV27 with TRBJ1-1; D remains ambiguous. The CDR3 extends over 13 amino acids. Germline loops: CDR1 MNHEY, CDR2 SMNVEV (reference sequence). The V and J ends lost 3 bases and 1 base respectively, with 6 bases between them. The CDR3 nucleotides read TGTGCCAGCAGTTTTGCACAGAACACTGAAGCTTTCTTT. It translates to CASSFAQNTEAFF.

This clonotype has more than one count but fewer than ten. V is TRBV7-9 and J is TRBJ2-1, with 8 bases fitting TRBD1. CDR3 size: 14 residues. Germline V gives CDR1 SEHNR, CDR2 FQNEAQ (reference sequence). Trimming cost V 7 bases and J 6 bases; bases outside gene matches: 8. CDR3 coding DNA: TGTGCCAGCACCGAACAGGGGGGTCCCAATGAGCAGTTCTTC. Protein sequence: CASTEQGGPNEQFF.

This clonotype was recorded a few times. The V gene is TRBV7-9, the J gene TRBJ2-1; 8 nucleotides agree with TRBD2. The CDR3 runs 12 residues. CDR1 and CDR2 from the germline V gene are SEHNR and FQNEAQ (reference sequence). V was clipped by 5 bases and J by 10 bases; unmatched bases: 4. As DNA, the CDR3 is TGTGCCAGCAGCCGGGGGGGCCTAGAGCAGTTCTTC. The encoded protein is CASSRGGLEQFF.

This clonotype came up a few times. The genes are TRBV7-9 and TRBJ2-1; possibly TRBD2 for D (6 bases). The CDR3 has 14 amino acids. Per germline, CDR1 SEHNR and CDR2 FQNEAQ (reference sequence). V was clipped by 4 bases and J by 6 bases, with 13 bases between them. The CDR3 sequence: CASSSGRLSNEQFF. DNA of the CDR3: TGTGCCAGCAGCTCGGGGAGGCTGAGCAATGAGCAGTTCTTC.

V is TRBV11-2 and J is TRBJ2-4, with 7 nucleotides matching TRBD2. V lost 4 bases, J lost 2 bases, and 5 bases stayed unmatched. Germline-derived CDR1 and CDR2 are SGHAT and FQNNGV. The CDR3 spans 15 residues. CDR3 residues: CASSSGGGTKNIQYF. The CDR3 nucleotides are TGTGCCAGCAGCTCTGGGGGGGGGACCAAAAACATTCAGTACTTC.

This clonotype was observed a handful of times. The rearrangement joins TRBV19 to TRBJ1-2; D is perhaps TRBD1 (6 bases). Germline assignment: CDR1 LNHDA and CDR2 SQIVND (reference sequence). V dropped 3 bases and J dropped 2 bases, with 10 bases sitting between them. The CDR3 has 14 amino acids. CDR3 sequence (DNA): TGTGCCAGTAGTATCTCGGACAGCAACTATGGCTACACCTTC. Protein: CASSISDSNYGYTF.

This chain links TRBV10-3 with TRBJ1-3, with a tentative D call TRBD1 (6 bases). Trimming took off 9 bases at V and 0 bases at J, with 15 bases between the two ends. This CDR3 has 15 amino acids. Germline CDR1 ENHRY, CDR2 SYGVKD. The CDR3 DNA reads TGTGCCATTTATACAGGGACCAACTCTGGAAACACCATATATTTT. Its protein product is CAIYTGTNSGNTIYF.

The CDR3 DNA reads as TGTGCCAGCAGGGGACAGGGACTCTCTAACTATGGCTACACCTTC. Protein product: CASRGQGLSNYGYTF. The V gene is TRBV27, the J gene TRBJ1-2; 9 bases align to TRBD1. The CDR3 extends over 15 amino acids. Germline V gene data show CDR1 as MNHEY and CDR2 as SMNVEV (reference sequence). V lost 6 bases, J lost 0 bases, and 5 bases stayed unmatched.

The V call is TRBV7-3, the J call TRBJ2-2, with 11 bases lining up with TRBD2. The germline V gene has CDR1 SGHTA and CDR2 FQGTGA. This CDR3 contains 20 residues. V dropped 1 base and J dropped 1; count of bases not matched to a gene: 11. This CDR3 is CASSLIGLLAGAKNTGELFF. CDR3 nucleotides: TGTGCCAGCAGCTTAATCGGATTACTAGCGGGGGCCAAGAACACCGGGGAGCTGTTTTTT.

This clonotype turned up a few times. The chain recombines TRBV5-6 with TRBJ2-1; a weak D match, TRBD1 (5 bases). The germline V gene encodes CDR1 SGHDT and CDR2 YYEEEE. The CDR3 extends over 14 amino acids. V lost 3 bases to trimming and J lost 2 bases, with 9 bases between them. CDR3 loop: CASSYDRPYNEQFF. The CDR3, as DNA: TGTGCCAGCAGCTACGACAGACCCTACAATGAGCAGTTCTTC.

This rearrangement joins TRBV5-6 to TRBJ2-7; 8 bases match TRBD1. The CDR3 length is 17 residues. In germline, CDR1 is SGHDT, CDR2 YYEEEE. V lost 2 bases to trimming and J lost 1 base; unmatched junction nucleotides: 11. The CDR3 DNA reads TGTGCCAGCAGCTTTGGGTCCGCGACAGGGGCTTCCTACGAGCAGTACTTC. This codes for CASSFGSATGASYEQYF.

A word on this clonotype: The CDR3 ends on some other residue instead of the conserved phenylalanine or tryptophan, so this is likely a read error. The chain combines TRBV19 with TRBJ1-1; D remains unclear. The length of the CDR3 is 17 residues. V was trimmed by 0 bases and J by 0 bases, leaving 14 bases between them. Per germline, CDR1 LNHDA and CDR2 SQIVND (reference sequence). DNA of the CDR3: TGTGCCAGTAGTATAGATGAAGAGGACGTCATGAACACTGAAGCTTTCCTT. It is translated as CASSIDEEDVMNTEAFL.

This rearrangement joins TRBV23-1 to TRBJ1-6; no reliable D call. TRBV23-1 has ORF status, its function being uncertain. The CDR3 loop spans 14 amino acids. V was cut by 10 bases and J by 8 bases, with 18 bases left in between. CDR3 region: CATGDPLGDSPLHF. The CDR3 DNA reads TGCGCCACTGGCGATCCCCTGGGCGATTCACCCCTCCACTTT.

This rearrangement joins TRBV6-6 to TRBJ2-7; TRBD1 agrees at 7 bases. The CDR3 consists of 11 residues. Per the germline V gene, CDR1 is MNHNY and CDR2 is SVGAGI (reference sequence). J lost 7 bases, V lost 7 bases, and 4 bases had no gene match. DNA for the CDR3: TGTGCCAGCAATTCAGGGGGAGAGCAGTACTTC. It specifies CASNSGGEQYF.

A remark on this clonotype: One base away lies a much larger clone, so this may be a sequencing read error. V is TRBV7-6 and J is TRBJ1-1; D not resolved. CDR3 length: 13 amino acids. CDR1 is SGHVS, CDR2 FNYEAQ, per germline. In DNA, the CDR3 is TGTGTCAGCAGCTTACAAGAAAACACTGAAGCTTTCTTT. This encodes CVSSLQENTEAFF.

This clonotype was counted many times. The chain recombines TRBV7-9 with TRBJ1-2; D gene ambiguous. The CDR3 has 14 amino acids. The V end was cut by 2 bases, the J end by 1 base, with 8 bases between. The germline CDR1 and CDR2 sequences are SEHNR and FQNEAQ (reference sequence). The CDR3 reads CASSLREDNYGYTF. The DNA of the CDR3 is TGTGCCAGCAGCTTACGAGAGGATAACTATGGCTACACCTTC.